This TCR beta chain was documented in a study of Tregs in tolerant kidney transplant recipients. Overall study findings and caveats: Biological reproducibility was not directly addressed, but technical replication error appeared minimal.

CD4+CD25+CD127- Tregs, CD4+CD25- non-Tregs, CD4 and CD8 cells were sorted. Repertoires were generated with immunoSEQ multiplex PCR, while TCRdb's copy carries only in-frame clones and drops some. The sample holds more than 95,000 clones, approximately 90% seen once. The CDR3 has 15 amino acids. The germline CDR1 and CDR2 sequences are LNHNV and YYDKDF (reference sequence). V gave up 0 bases and J gave up 2 bases, with 10 bases separating them. About this clone: Its antigen is currently unknown.

This chain connects TRBV15 to TRBJ1-2; D remains ambiguous. This clonotype originated in a human donor in good health. Sequencing was performed on CD4+ T cells from blood. The CDR3 DNA sequence: TGTGCCACCAGCAGAGATCGTGTCCGAAACTATGGCTACACCTTC. Translated: CATSRDRVRNYGYTF.